This TCR beta chain was sequenced for a study of cytomegalovirus exposure and HLA in healthy donors. This PCR relied on a set of 60 Vbeta primers and 13 Jbeta primers. Some clones are missing from TCRdb's copy, which holds only in-frame ones; the method was immunoSEQ multiplex PCR. The listing records 100,000 to 150,000 clones. Germline V gives CDR1 SEHNR, CDR2 FQNEAQ (reference sequence). This CDR3 comprises 15 residues. V dropped 5 bases and J dropped 7; count of bases not matched to a gene: 9. In regard to this clone: Its target is unknown.

Study-level results: What TCR beta sequences reportedly achieved was accurate prediction of HLA-A and HLA-B alleles in most subjects. Follow-up analysis found HLA locus-dependent TCR association rates, highest for DRB1 and lowest for HLA-C.

The specimen sequenced was PBMCs. The receptor comes from a man in his late teens or twenties in good health and CMV-seronegative. The chain joins TRBV7-9 to TRBJ1-4, with TRBD1 matching over 8 bases. The CDR3 region is CASSSPGQGREKLFF. In DNA, the CDR3 is TGTGCCAGCAGCAGCCCTGGACAGGGACGTGAAAAACTGTTTTTT.